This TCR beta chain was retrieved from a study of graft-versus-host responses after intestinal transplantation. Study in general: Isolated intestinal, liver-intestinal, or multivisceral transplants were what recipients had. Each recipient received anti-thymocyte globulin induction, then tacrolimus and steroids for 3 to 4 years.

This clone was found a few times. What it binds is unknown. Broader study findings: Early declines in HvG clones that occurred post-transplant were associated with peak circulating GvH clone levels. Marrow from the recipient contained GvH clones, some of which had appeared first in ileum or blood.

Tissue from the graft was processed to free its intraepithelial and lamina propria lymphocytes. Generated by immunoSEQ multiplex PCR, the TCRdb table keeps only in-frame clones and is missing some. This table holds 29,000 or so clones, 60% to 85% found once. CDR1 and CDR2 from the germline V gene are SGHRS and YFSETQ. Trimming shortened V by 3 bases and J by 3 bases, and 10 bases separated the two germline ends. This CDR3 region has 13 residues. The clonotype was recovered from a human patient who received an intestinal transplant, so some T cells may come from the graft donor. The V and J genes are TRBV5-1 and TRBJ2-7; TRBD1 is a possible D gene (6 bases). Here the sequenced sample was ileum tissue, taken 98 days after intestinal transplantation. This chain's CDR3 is CASSSTGNYEQYF. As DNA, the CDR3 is TGCGCCAGCAGCTCCACAGGGAACTACGAGCAGTACTTC.